The rows below give T cell receptor beta chains drawn from one sample of a study of graft-versus-host responses after intestinal transplantation. Sequenced by immunoSEQ multiplex PCR; TCRdb stores in-frame clones only, minus some. The sample lists about 120,000 clones, over 80% occurring once. The antigens of these receptors remain unknown. The sample consisted of unstimulated CD4+ T cells sorted from spleen or lymph node cells, taken before intestinal transplant. All receptors derive from a human donor who received an intestinal transplant. The CDR3 runs from the conserved cysteine through the conserved F or W. A D gene is named only where the DNA matches it firmly. Only part of the rows carry a size: once, few, many, or a class if the clone is expanded.

j_call	cdr3_length	v_call	clone_size	d_call	cdr3_aa	cdr3_nt
TRBJ1-1	14	TRBV6-5	-	-	CASRPGTLNTEAFF	TGTGCCAGCAGACCCGGGACCCTGAACACTGAAGCTTTCTTT
TRBJ2-2	13	TRBV28	-	-	CASSLWETGELFF	TGTGCCAGCAGTTTATGGGAGACCGGGGAGCTGTTTTTT
TRBJ1-2	17	TRBV30	-	-	CAWSGTKGAGARYGYTF	TGTGCCTGGAGTGGGACTAAAGGCGCGGGGGCTCGCTATGGCTACACCTTC
TRBJ2-1	14	TRBV7-9	once	TRBD1	CASSFGTGKNEQFF	TGTGCCAGCAGCTTTGGGACAGGGAAGAATGAGCAGTTCTTC
TRBJ2-5	14	TRBV5-1	-	TRBD2	CASTAGGPRETQYF	TGCGCCAGCACAGCGGGAGGGCCGAGAGAGACCCAGTACTTC
TRBJ2-1	11	TRBV30	-	-	CAWTHYNEQFF	TGTGCCTGGACCCACTACAATGAGCAGTTCTTC
TRBJ1-3	15	TRBV4-1	-	TRBD1	CASSSDRGIGNTIYF	TGCGCCAGCAGCTCCGACAGGGGGATTGGAAACACCATATATTTT
TRBJ2-3	14	TRBV5-6	-	TRBD2	CASRQREWADTQYF	TGTGCCAGCAGGCAGCGGGAGTGGGCAGATACGCAGTATTTT
TRBJ1-3	16	TRBV28	-	-	CASSPPGRRSGNTIYF	TGTGCCAGCAGTCCCCCGGGACGGAGATCTGGAAACACCATATATTTT
TRBJ1-1	14	TRBV5-1	-	TRBD1	CASSSDRGRDEAFF	TGCGCCAGCAGCTCGGACAGGGGGCGGGATGAAGCTTTCTTT
TRBJ2-7	12	TRBV7-2	-	-	CASSFIRDEQYF	TGTGCCAGCAGCTTTATCAGGGACGAGCAGTACTTC
TRBJ2-5	15	TRBV5-1	-	TRBD1	CASSLGQGAQETQYF	TGCGCCAGCAGCTTGGGACAGGGGGCGCAAGAGACCCAGTACTTC
TRBJ1-6	14	TRBV7-6	-	-	CASSLKRLNSPLHF	TGTGCCAGCAGCTTAAAACGGCTTAATTCACCCCTCCACTTT
TRBJ2-1	15	TRBV11-3	-	-	CASSLDGGGYNEQFF	TGTGCCAGCAGCTTAGACGGGGGAGGCTACAATGAGCAGTTCTTC
TRBJ2-5	13	TRBV15	-	-	CATSRGTQETQYF	TGTGCCACCAGCAGAGGGACCCAAGAGACCCAGTACTTC
TRBJ2-1	12	TRBV29-1	-	TRBD1	CSVRQGSSEQFF	TGCAGCGTTCGACAGGGAAGCAGTGAGCAGTTCTTC
TRBJ2-1	15	TRBV9	-	TRBD2	CASSVASGLNNEQFF	TGTGCCAGCAGCGTAGCTAGCGGCCTGAACAATGAGCAGTTCTTC